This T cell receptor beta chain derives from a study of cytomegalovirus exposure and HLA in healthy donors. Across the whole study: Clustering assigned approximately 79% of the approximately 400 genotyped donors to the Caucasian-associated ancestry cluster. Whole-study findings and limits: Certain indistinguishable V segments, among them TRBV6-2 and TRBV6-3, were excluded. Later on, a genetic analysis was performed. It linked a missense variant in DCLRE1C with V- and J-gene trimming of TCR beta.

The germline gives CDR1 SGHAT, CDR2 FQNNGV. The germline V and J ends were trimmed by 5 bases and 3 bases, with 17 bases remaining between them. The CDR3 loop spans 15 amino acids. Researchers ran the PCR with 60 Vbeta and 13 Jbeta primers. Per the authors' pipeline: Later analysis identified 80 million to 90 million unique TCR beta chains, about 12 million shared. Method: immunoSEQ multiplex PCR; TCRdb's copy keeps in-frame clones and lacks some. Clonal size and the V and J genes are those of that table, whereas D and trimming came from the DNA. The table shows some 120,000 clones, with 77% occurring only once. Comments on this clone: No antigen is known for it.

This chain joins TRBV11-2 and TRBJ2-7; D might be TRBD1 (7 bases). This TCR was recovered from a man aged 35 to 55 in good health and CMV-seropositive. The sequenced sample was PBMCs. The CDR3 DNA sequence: TGTGCCAGCAGCCCTAGGCCGGGGGACAGCTACGAGCAGTACTTC. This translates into CASSPRPGDSYEQYF.